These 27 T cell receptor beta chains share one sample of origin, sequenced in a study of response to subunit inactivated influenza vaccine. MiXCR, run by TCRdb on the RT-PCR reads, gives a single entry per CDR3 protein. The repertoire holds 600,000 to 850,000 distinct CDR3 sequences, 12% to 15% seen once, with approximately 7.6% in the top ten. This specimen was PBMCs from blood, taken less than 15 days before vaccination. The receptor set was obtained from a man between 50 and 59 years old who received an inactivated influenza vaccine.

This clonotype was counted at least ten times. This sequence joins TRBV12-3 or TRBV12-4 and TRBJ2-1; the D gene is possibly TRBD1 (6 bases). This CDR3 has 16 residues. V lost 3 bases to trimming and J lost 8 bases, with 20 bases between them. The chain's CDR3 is CASSFVFGGRGYEQFF. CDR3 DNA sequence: TGTGCCAGCAGTTTCGTTTTCGGAGGCAGGGGTTATGAGCAGTTCTTC.

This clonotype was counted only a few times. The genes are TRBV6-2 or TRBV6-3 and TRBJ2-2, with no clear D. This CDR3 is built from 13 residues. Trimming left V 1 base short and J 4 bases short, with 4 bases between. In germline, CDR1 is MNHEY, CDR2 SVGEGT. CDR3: CASSYFPTGELFF. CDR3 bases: TGTGCCAGCAGTTACTTCCCCACCGGGGAGCTGTTTTTT.

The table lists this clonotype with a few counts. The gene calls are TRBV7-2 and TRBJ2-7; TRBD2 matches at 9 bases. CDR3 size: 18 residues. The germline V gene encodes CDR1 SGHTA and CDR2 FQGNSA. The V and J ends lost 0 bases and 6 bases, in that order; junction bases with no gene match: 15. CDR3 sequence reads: CASSLAQSSGVGYVEQYF. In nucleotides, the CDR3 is TGTGCCAGCAGCTTAGCGCAATCTAGCGGGGTGGGTTATGTCGAGCAGTACTTC.

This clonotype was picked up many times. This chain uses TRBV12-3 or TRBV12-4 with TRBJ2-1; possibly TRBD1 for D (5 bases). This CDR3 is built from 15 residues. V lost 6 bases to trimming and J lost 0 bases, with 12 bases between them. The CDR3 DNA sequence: TGTGCCAGCAGCGACAGTCCGGCCTCCTACAATGAGCAGTTCTTC. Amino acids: CASSDSPASYNEQFF.

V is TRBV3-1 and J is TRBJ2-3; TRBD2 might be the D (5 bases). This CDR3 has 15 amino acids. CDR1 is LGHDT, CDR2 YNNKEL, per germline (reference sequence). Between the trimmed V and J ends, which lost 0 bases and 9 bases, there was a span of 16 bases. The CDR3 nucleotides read TGTGCCAGCAGCCAAGATATAACCACAAGGGAGACGCAGTATTTT. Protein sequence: CASSQDITTRETQYF.

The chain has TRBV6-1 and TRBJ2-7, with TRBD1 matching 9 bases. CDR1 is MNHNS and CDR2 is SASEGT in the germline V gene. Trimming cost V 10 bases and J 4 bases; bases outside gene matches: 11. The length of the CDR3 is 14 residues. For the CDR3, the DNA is TGTGCCACTCATACAGGACAGGGGAGATACGAGCAGTACTTC. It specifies CATHTGQGRYEQYF.

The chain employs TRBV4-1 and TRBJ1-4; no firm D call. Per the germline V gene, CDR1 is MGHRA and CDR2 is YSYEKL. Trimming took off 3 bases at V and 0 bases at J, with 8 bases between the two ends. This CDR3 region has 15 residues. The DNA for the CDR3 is TGCGCCAGCAGCCACAACCCCGCAACTAATGAAAAACTGTTTTTT. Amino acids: CASSHNPATNEKLFF.

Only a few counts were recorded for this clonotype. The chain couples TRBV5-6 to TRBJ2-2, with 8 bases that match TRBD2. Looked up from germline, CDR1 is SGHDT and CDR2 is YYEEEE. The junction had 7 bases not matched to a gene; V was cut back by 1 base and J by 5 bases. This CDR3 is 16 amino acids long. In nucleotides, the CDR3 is TGTGCCAGCAGCTTGAGCCGGGGGGGACGTACCGGGGAGCTGTTTTTT. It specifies CASSLSRGGRTGELFF.

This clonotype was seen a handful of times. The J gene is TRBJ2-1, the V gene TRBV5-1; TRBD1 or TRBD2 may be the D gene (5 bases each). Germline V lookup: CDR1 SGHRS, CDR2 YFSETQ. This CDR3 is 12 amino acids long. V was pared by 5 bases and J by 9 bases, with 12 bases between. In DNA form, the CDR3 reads TGCGCCAGCAGTTTACCTGGGGGTGAGCAGTTCTTC. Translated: CASSLPGGEQFF.

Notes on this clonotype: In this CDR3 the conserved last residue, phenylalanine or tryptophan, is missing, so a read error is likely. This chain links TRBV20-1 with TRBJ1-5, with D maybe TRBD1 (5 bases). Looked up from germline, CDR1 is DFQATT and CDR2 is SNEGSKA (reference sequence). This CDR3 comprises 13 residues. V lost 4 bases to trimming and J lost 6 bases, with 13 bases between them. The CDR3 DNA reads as TGCAGTGCTAAGGGTTCTGGGGGTCAGCCCCAGCATTTA. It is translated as CSAKGSGGQPQHL.

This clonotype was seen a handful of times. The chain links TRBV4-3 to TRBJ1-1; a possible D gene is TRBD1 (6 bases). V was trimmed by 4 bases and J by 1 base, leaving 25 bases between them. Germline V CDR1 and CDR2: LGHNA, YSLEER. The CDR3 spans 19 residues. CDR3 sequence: CASSLGYGGGGYANTEAFF. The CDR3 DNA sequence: TGCGCCAGCAGCCTCGGATATGGAGGGGGGGGCTATGCGAACACTGAAGCTTTCTTT.

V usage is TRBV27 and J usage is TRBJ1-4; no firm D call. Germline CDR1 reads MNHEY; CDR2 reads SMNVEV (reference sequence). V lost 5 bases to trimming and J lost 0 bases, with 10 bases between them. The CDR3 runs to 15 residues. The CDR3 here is CASSGYGATNEKLFF. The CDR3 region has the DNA TGTGCCAGCAGTGGATACGGAGCAACTAATGAAAAACTGTTTTTT.

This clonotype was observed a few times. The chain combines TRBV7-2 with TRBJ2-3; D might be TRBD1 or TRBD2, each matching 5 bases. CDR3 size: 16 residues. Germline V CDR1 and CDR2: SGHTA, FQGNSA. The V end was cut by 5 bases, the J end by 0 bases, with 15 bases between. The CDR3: CASSLGTDLSTDTQYF. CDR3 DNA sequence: TGTGCCAGCAGCCTAGGGACCGACCTTAGCACAGATACGCAGTATTTT.

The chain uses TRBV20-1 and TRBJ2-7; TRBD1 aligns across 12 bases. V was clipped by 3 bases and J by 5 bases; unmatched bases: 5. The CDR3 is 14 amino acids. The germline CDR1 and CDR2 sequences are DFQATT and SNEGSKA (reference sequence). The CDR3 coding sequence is TGCAGTGCTAGGGGGGACAGGGGGCAGAACGAGCAGTACTTC. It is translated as CSARGDRGQNEQYF.

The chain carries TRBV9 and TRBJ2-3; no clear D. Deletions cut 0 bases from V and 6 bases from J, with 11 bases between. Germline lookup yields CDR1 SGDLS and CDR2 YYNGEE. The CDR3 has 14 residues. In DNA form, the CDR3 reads TGTGCCAGCAGCGTAGAAGGGTGGGCCGATACGCAGTATTTT. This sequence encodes CASSVEGWADTQYF.

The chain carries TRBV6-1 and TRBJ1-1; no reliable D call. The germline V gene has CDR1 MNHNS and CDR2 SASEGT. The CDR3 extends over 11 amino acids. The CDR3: CVLSLNTEAFF. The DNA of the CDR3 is TGTGTCCTAAGCCTGAACACTGAAGCTTTCTTT.

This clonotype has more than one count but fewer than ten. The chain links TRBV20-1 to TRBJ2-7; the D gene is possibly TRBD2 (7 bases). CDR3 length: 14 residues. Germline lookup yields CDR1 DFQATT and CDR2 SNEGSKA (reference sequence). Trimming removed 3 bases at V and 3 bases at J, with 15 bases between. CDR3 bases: TGCAGTGCTAGGCCAGGGGACTATCGCTACGAGCAGTACTTC. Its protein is CSARPGDYRYEQYF.

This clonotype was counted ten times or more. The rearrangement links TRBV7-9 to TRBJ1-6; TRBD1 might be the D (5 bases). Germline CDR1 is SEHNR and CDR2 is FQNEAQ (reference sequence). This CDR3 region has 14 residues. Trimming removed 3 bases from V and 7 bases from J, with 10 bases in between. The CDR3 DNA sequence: TGTGCCAGCAGCTTCGGGGGTCGGAATTCACCCCTCCACTTT. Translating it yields CASSFGGRNSPLHF.

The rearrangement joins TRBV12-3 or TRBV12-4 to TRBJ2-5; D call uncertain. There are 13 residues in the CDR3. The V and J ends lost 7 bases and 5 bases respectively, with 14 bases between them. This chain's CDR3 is CASTLGYGETQYF. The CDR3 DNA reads TGTGCCAGCACCCTAGGGTATGGCGAGACCCAGTACTTC.

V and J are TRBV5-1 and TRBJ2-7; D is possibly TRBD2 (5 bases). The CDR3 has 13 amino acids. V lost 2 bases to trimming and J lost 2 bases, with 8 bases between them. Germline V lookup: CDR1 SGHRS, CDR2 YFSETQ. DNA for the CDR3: TGCGCCAGCAGCTTCGAGGGAACCTACGAGCAGTACTTC. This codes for CASSFEGTYEQYF.

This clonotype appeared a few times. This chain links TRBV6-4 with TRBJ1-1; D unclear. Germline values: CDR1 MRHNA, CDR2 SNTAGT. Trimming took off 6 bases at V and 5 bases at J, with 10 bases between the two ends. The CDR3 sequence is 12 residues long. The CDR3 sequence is CASSGPGTEAFF. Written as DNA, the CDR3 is TGTGCCAGCAGCGGGCCGGGGACTGAAGCTTTCTTT.

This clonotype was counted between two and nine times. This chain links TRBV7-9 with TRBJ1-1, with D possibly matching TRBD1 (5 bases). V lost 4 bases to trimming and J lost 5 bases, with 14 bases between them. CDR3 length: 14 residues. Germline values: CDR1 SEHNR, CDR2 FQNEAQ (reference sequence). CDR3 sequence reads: CASSSNWGATEAFF. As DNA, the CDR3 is TGTGCCAGCAGCTCGAATTGGGGCGCGACTGAAGCTTTCTTT.

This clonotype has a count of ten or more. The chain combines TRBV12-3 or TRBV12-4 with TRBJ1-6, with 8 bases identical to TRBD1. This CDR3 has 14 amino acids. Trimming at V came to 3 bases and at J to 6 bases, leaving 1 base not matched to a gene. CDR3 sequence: CASSLQGANSPLHF. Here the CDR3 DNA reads TGTGCCAGCAGTTTGCAGGGGGCTAATTCACCCCTCCACTTT.

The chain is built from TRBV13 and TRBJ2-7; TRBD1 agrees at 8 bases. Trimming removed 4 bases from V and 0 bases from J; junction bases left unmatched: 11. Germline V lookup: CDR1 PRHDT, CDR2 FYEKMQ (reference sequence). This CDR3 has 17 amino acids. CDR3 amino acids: CASSSETGASPSYEQYF. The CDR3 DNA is TGTGCCAGCAGCTCAGAGACAGGGGCCTCCCCCTCCTACGAGCAGTACTTC.

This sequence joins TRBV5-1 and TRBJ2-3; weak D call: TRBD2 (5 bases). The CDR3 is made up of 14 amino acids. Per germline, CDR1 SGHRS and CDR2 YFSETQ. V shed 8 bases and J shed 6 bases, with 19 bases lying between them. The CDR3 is CASSPRTGVDTQYF. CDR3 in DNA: TGCGCCAGTTCACCGAGGACTGGCGTCGATACGCAGTATTTT.

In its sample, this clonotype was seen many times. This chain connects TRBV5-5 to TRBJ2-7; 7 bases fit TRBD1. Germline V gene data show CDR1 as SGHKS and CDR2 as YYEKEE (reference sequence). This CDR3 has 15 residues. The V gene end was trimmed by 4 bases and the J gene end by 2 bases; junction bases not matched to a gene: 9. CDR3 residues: CASSRTTGRAYEQYF. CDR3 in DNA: TGTGCCAGCAGCCGGACGACAGGGAGAGCCTACGAGCAGTACTTC.

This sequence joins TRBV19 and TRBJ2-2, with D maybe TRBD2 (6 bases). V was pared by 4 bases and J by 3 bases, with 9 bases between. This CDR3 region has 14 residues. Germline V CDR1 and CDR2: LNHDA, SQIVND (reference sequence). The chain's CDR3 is CASSTGTHTGELFF. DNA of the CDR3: TGTGCCAGTAGTACCGGGACTCACACCGGGGAGCTGTTTTTT.